Listed below are T cell receptor beta chains from one sample, sequenced in a study of blood T cell repertoires in COVID-19. Libraries were prepared by immunoSEQ multiplex PCR; TCRdb keeps only in-frame clonotypes and omits some of them. The sample lists more than 65,000 clones; 79% were seen once. The specimen sequenced was peripheral blood. The source of these receptors is an older woman with acute or convalescent COVID-19. Both conserved end residues are part of each CDR3. The D gene is left open where the match is weak. Some rows mark clone size as missing; the rest say once, few, many or name a class of expanded clone.

V gene	D gene	J gene	clone size	CDR3 protein	CDR3 DNA
TRBV7-2	TRBD2	TRBJ2-1	.	CASSLVAGNEQFF	TGTGCCAGCAGCTTAGTAGCGGGGAATGAGCAGTTCTTC
TRBV5-1	.	TRBJ1-1	.	CASSWTANTEAFF	TGCGCCAGCAGCTGGACAGCGAACACTGAAGCTTTCTTT
TRBV3-1/TRBV3-2	TRBD1	TRBJ2-6	.	CASSNDRGGANVLTF	TGTGCCAGCAGCAATGACAGGGGTGGGGCCAACGTCCTGACTTTC
TRBV7-2	TRBD2	TRBJ2-7	.	CASSLELSGGGEQYF	TGTGCCAGCAGCTTAGAACTAAGCGGGGGAGGCGAGCAGTACTTC
TRBV24-1	.	TRBJ2-1	.	CATYCSRSSYNEQFF	TGTGCCACCTACTGTAGTAGAAGCTCCTACAATGAGCAGTTCTTC
TRBV7-3	.	TRBJ2-7	.	CASSLKSGYEQYF	TGTGCCAGCAGCTTAAAGAGTGGCTACGAGCAGTACTTC
TRBV11-1	.	TRBJ2-1	.	CASSLDRARKFDEQFF	TGTGCCAGCAGCTTAGACAGGGCAAGGAAATTCGATGAGCAGTTCTTC
TRBV6-1	TRBD2	TRBJ2-7	.	CASSEAGGNPIYEQYF	TGTGCCAGCAGTGAAGCGGGAGGGAACCCCATCTACGAGCAGTACTTC
TRBV18	.	TRBJ1-5	.	CASSGAGGSSNQPQHF	TGTGCCAGCTCAGGCGCGGGGGGGTCGAGCAATCAGCCCCAGCATTTT
TRBV7-8	.	TRBJ2-7	.	CASSLILEAGYEQYF	TGTGCCAGCAGCTTAATTCTCGAGGCTGGCTACGAGCAGTACTTC
TRBV3-1/TRBV3-2	.	TRBJ1-2	.	CASSQVSSGGVHGYTF	TGTGCCAGCAGCCAAGTTTCTTCGGGGGGGGTCCATGGCTACACCTTC
TRBV5-1	TRBD1	TRBJ2-1	.	CASSLLGQEYNEQFF	TGCGCCAGCAGCTTGCTGGGACAGGAGTACAATGAGCAGTTCTTC
TRBV4-1	TRBD1	TRBJ2-6	.	CASSHSRTGRSGANVLTF	TGCGCCAGCAGCCATAGTCGGACAGGGAGATCTGGGGCCAACGTCCTGACTTTC
TRBV15	.	TRBJ2-7	.	CATSRDPGASVEQYF	TGTGCCACCAGCAGAGACCCTGGGGCTAGCGTCGAGCAGTACTTC
TRBV20-1	.	TRBJ1-3	.	CSASQVSGNTIYF	TGCAGTGCTAGTCAGGTCTCTGGAAACACCATATATTTT
TRBV28	TRBD1	TRBJ1-5	.	CASSLGVGQGNQPQHF	TGTGCCAGCAGTTTAGGAGTGGGACAGGGGAATCAGCCCCAGCATTTT
TRBV5-1	TRBD2	TRBJ2-5	once	CASSLSLAGNQETQYF	TGCGCCAGCAGCTTGAGCCTAGCGGGGAACCAAGAGACCCAGTACTTC
TRBV9	.	TRBJ2-4	.	CASSDGYGIQYF	TGTGCCAGCAGCGACGGTTATGGCATTCAGTACTTC
TRBV2	.	TRBJ2-1	.	CATETGTLILNTAEQFF	TGTGCCACCGAGACCGGGACACTTATACTCAACACGGCTGAGCAGTTCTTC